This T cell receptor beta chain stems from a study of blood T cell repertoires in COVID-19. In the original analysis: Amplification of reference gene primers was used by the study to estimate nucleated cell counts. TCRdb's copy holds only in-frame clones and misses some; the assay was immunoSEQ multiplex PCR. V, J and clone size are taken as reported in that table, and D and trimming were inferred from the DNA itself. The sample shows 95,000 to 150,000 clones, around 90% of them seen only once. CDR3 length: 14 amino acids. CDR1 ENHRY and CDR2 SYGVKD come from the germline V gene. V was pared by 3 bases and J by 5 bases, with 4 bases of the junction left unmatched.

The sequence was obtained from a woman in her fifties or sixties with COVID-19, enrolled during active disease. The chain joins TRBV10-3 to TRBJ2-3, with TRBD2 matching 8 bases. Specimen: peripheral blood. For the CDR3, the DNA is TGTGCCATCAGTGAACTAGCGGTTAGAGATACGCAGTATTTT. Translating gives CAISELAVRDTQYF.